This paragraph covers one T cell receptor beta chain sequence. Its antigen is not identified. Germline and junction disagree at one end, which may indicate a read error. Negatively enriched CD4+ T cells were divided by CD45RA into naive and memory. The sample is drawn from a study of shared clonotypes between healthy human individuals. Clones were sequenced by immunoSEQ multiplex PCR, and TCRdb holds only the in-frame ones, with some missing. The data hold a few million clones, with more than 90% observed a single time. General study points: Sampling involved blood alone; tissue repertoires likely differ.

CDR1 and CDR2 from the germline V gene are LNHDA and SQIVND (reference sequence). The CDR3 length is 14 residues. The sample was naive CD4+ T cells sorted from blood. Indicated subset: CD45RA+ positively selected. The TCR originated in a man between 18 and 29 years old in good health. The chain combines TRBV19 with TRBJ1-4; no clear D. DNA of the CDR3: TGTGCCAGTAGTATGGGCAGTACTACTGAAAAACTGTTTTTT. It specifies CASSMGSTTEKLFF.